This T cell receptor beta chain was obtained from a study of cytomegalovirus exposure and HLA in healthy donors. Broader study findings: A later analysis reportedly found fewer N-insertions in an Asian-associated ancestry cluster than the approximately 700-donor mean. The later analysis indicated that the majority of CMV-associated TCR beta chains appeared HLA-restricted. Through in vitro validation, three CMV-associated chains were shown to be specific for CMV antigens.

On this clone: Its antigen is undetermined.

Germline V CDR1 and CDR2: SNHLY, FYNNEI. This CDR3 region has 14 residues. The V and J ends lost 7 bases and 5 bases respectively, with 15 bases between them. The PCR employed 60 Vbeta primers together with 13 Jbeta primers. Method: immunoSEQ multiplex PCR; TCRdb's copy keeps in-frame clones and lacks some. The sample lists 120,000 or so clones; roughly 82% were seen once. The rearrangement uses TRBV2 and TRBJ2-1; possible D gene TRBD2, 5 bases. This sequence originates from a male donor in good health and CMV-seropositive. Sample: PBMCs. CDR3 sequence: CASTLFRRDNEQFF. In DNA form, the CDR3 reads TGTGCCAGCACCCTGTTCCGGCGGGACAATGAGCAGTTCTTC.